This TCR beta chain was sequenced in a study of T cell responses to AZD1222 COVID-19 vaccine (dated by TCRdb to the early 2020s). About the study as a whole: A total of 233 trial participants underwent TCR sequencing, of whom around 200 received two doses of AZD1222 and 26 received two doses of the MenACWY control vaccine. Trial participants were enrolled by age into 18-55, 56-69 and 70-plus year subgroups, with around 150, 28 and 57 TCR-sequenced participants respectively.

With respect to this clone: Its antigen is unknown. No base qualities exist here, and no much larger clone lies one base off it.

For CDR1 and CDR2, the germline V gene lists SGHTS and YDEGEE. Trimming at the junction amounts to 3 bases on V and 3 bases on J, and the germline ends lie 15 bases apart. The CDR3 has 16 amino acids, counting the end cysteine and phenylalanine. Of the read, only the CDR3 DNA is kept; its 48 bases are in frame from base 1. General conclusions and limits of the study: Vaccine-associated CD4 TCRs spanned the whole spike protein, with dominant responses in regions 160-218 and 743-854. Reportedly, close to half of the unique spike-specific TCRs recognized epitopes lying outside the regions that are mutated in the B.1.351 and B.1.1.7 variants. After two AZD1222 doses, spike-specific TCR breadth and depth were significantly higher than at day 0 and than in MenACWY recipients. The 56-69-year group was small, and its depth increase did not reach significance, likely because of low power. Most participants were white British and females outnumbered males, and the authors suggested that clonal diversity may have been underestimated. No day 14 peak-response samples were available, so repertoires were characterized only after the peak T cell response. Conclusions about previously exposed vaccinees are limited, since just a handful of AZD1222 recipients were seropositive for SARS-CoV-2 at baseline.

The CDR3 regions of human TCRbeta chains were analyzed by immunosequencing. The study's processing was this. Repertoire TCRs were matched against a reference library of SARS-CoV-2-specific TCRs generated with the MIRA antigen-specificity platform. Breadth was defined as the fraction of unique TCRs that were SARS-CoV-2-associated. Depth was defined as the fraction of total T cells that were SARS-CoV-2-associated. Each spike-specific TCR was assigned to its reactive spike region and to a CD4 or CD8 class using the MIRA data. Log10-transformed breadth and depth values were compared by one-way ANOVA with Sidak's multiple comparisons tests. The clones in this table, taken by TCRdb from immuneACCESS, are in-frame only. Not every clone is retained; where verified, under half of the shortfall comes from an unresolved V gene, and the cause of the rest is unknown. That table gives V, J and clone size, and the DNA gave D and trimming. The sample yields about 180,000 clones; around 90% were counted once. Together, the top ten hold roughly 2% of the sample.

The meaning of the sample's time point label: about 28 days (+/-7) after the second vaccine dose. Because spike-specific TCR depth and breadth did not differ between the two schedules, AZD1222 recipients who got a second dose at roughly 4 weeks were pooled with those who got a second dose at roughly 12 weeks. The vaccinee samples were drawn from two UK trials, COV001 and COV002, one of which was a single-blind randomized controlled phase 2/3 trial testing AZD1222 (ChAdOx1 nCoV-19) in healthy adults. For TCRbeta chain sequencing, PBMC samples from trial participants were taken at day 0 and at day 28 after the second dose.

The rearranged segments are TRBV5-8 and TRBJ1-4, with TRBD1 perhaps the D gene, on 6 matching bases. The TCR sequence derives from an adult who received the AZD1222 COVID-19 vaccine. The sample in question was peripheral blood, obtained 28 days after the second AZD1222 dose. This receptor has the CDR3 CASSSRAWGPNEKLFF. The bases are TGTGCCAGCAGCTCCCGGGCCTGGGGGCCTAATGAAAAACTGTTTTTT.